A single sample is the source of the 10 T cell receptor beta chains below, sequenced in a study of cytomegalovirus exposure and HLA in healthy donors. Researchers ran the PCR with 60 Vbeta and 13 Jbeta primers. Using immunoSEQ multiplex PCR, the repertoire was profiled, and TCRdb retains in-frame clones only, with some absent. The table lists 150,000 or so clones, around 84% of them singletons, with 2% to 2.5% in the top ten. The specimen was PBMCs. The source of these receptors is a woman aged 18-29 years in good health and CMV-seronegative.

The chain recombines TRBV18 with TRBJ2-1; 11 bases align to TRBD2. From germline, CDR1 is KGHSH and CDR2 LQKENI. This CDR3 contains 18 residues. J lost 6 bases, V lost 2 bases, and 12 bases had no gene match. CDR3 bases: TGTGCCAGCTCACCATTGGATAGCGGGAGGGCCAGCCTCAATGAGCAGTTCTTC. Translated, it gives CASSPLDSGRASLNEQFF. The entire variable domain, with the rest obtained from reference TRBV18 and TRBJ2-1, is as follows: NAGVMQNPRHLVRRRGQEARLRCSPMKGHSHVYWYRQLPEEGLKFMVYLQKENIIDESGMPKERFSAEFPKEGPSILRIQQVVRGDSAAYFCASSPLDSGRASLNEQFFGPGTRLTVL.

The V and J genes are TRBV6-5 and TRBJ2-5, with 8 bases identical to TRBD2. CDR1 and CDR2 from the germline V gene are MNHEY and SVGAGI. The CDR3 is made up of 16 amino acids. V dropped 0 bases and J dropped 4; count of bases not matched to a gene: 7. The CDR3 sequence: CASSYSGLVIGETQYF. The CDR3 DNA follows: TGTGCCAGCAGTTACTCGGGACTAGTCATTGGAGAGACCCAGTACTTC.

The chain recombines TRBV18 with TRBJ1-5; D gene unclear. Germline CDR1 KGHSH, CDR2 LQKENI. This CDR3 contains 13 residues. V was trimmed by 3 bases and J by 7 bases, leaving 10 bases between them. CDR3 in DNA: TGTGCCAGCTCACCGCCGTTCAGGCAGCCCCAGCATTTT. Its translation: CASSPPFRQPQHF.

Remarks on this clone: Germline is not matched at one junction end, which may reflect a read error. This chain connects TRBV7-9 to TRBJ2-1; 12 nucleotides agree with TRBD2. CDR1 and CDR2 from the germline V gene are SEHNR and FQNEAQ (reference sequence). The CDR3 covers 16 residues. The DNA of the CDR3 is TGTTCCAGCAGCCCCGGACTAGCGGGGCCCAACAATGAGCAGTTCTTC. Its translation is CSSSPGLAGPNNEQFF.

The chain links TRBV5-1 to TRBJ1-6, with TRBD1 matching over 8 bases. J lost 10 bases, V lost 2 bases, and 5 bases had no gene match. CDR3 size: 14 residues. Germline V gene data show CDR1 as SGHRS and CDR2 as YFSETQ. The chain's CDR3 is CASSLGQGGSPLHF. The CDR3 DNA sequence: TGCGCCAGCAGCTTAGGACAGGGTGGATCACCCCTCCACTTT. Based on the CDR3 plus reference TRBV5-1 and TRBJ1-6, the full variable domain is KAGVTQTPRYLIKTRGQQVTLSCSPISGHRSVSWYQQTPGQGLQFLFEYFSETQRNKGNFPGRFSGRQFSNSRSEMNVSTLELGDSALYLCASSLGQGGSPLHFGNGTRLTVT.

This chain's CDR3 is CASSPTGGLNQPQHF. The DNA of the CDR3 is TGTGCCAGCAGCCCTACAGGGGGCCTTAACCAGCCCCAGCATTTT. V gene TRBV9 combines with J gene TRBJ1-5, with TRBD1 matching 9 bases. From germline, CDR1 is SGDLS and CDR2 YYNGEE. This CDR3 contains 15 residues. V trimming: 4 bases; J trimming: 7 bases; junction bases outside the gene matches: 9.

The CDR3 is CASSFLAGADTQYF. CDR3 DNA sequence: TGCGCCAGCAGCTTCCTAGCGGGAGCGGATACGCAGTATTTT. The chain employs TRBV5-1 and TRBJ2-3, with 10 bases aligning to TRBD2. With V trimmed by 2 bases and J by 6 bases, 3 bases remained unmatched. Per germline, CDR1 SGHRS and CDR2 YFSETQ. The CDR3 is 14 amino acids.

The chain joins TRBV7-2 to TRBJ1-3; 7 bases map to TRBD1. The CDR3 is made up of 17 amino acids. The germline V gene encodes CDR1 SGHTA and CDR2 FQGNSA. J gave up 0 bases and V 2 bases, and 7 bases lay outside the gene matches. Here the CDR3 DNA reads TGTGCCAGCAGCTTAACGATGACAGGGTACTCTGGAAACACCATATATTTT. As protein: CASSLTMTGYSGNTIYF.

The rearrangement joins TRBV10-3 to TRBJ1-2; no clear D gene. The germline V gene encodes CDR1 ENHRY and CDR2 SYGVKD. This CDR3 contains 18 residues. V was shortened by 7 bases and J by 8 bases, with 32 bases between the two germline ends. CDR3 DNA sequence: TGTGCCATCATACCTCCCACAGCGGATTACCGCCTATGGGTGGGCTACACCTTC. It specifies CAIIPPTADYRLWVGYTF.

The sample holds one count of this clone. J is TRBJ1-2 and V is TRBV30, with 9 bases that match TRBD1. V trimming: 2 bases; J trimming: 6 bases; junction bases outside the gene matches: 4. Germline values: CDR1 GTSNPN, CDR2 SVGIG (reference sequence). The CDR3 is made up of 13 amino acids. The CDR3 is CAWSTGTGHGYTF. CDR3 DNA sequence: TGTGCCTGGAGTACAGGGACAGGGCATGGCTACACCTTC.